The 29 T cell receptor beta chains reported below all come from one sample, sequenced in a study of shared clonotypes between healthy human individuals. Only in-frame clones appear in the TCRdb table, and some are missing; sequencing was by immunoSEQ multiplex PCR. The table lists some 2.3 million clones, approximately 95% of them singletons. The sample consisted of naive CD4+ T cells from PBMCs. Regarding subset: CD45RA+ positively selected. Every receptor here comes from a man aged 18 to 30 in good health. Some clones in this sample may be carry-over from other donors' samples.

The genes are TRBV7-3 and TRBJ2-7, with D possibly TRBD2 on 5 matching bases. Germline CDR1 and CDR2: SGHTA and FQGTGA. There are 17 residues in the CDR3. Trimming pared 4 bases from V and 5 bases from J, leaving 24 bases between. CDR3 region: CASSSGGWFRADDEQYF. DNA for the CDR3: TGTGCCAGCAGCTCTGGCGGGTGGTTCAGAGCGGACGACGAGCAGTACTTC. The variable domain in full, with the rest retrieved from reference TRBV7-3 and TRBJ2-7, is GAGVSQTPSNKVTEKGKYVELRCDPISGHTALYWYRQSLGQGPEFLIYFQGTGAADDSGLPNDRFFAVRPEGSVSTLKIQRTERGDSAVYLCASSSGGWFRADDEQYFGPGTRLTVT.

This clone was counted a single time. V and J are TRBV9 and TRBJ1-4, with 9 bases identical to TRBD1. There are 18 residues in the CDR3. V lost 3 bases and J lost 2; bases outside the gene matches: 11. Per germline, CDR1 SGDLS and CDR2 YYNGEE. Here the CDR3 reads CASSARGTGSPTNEKLFF. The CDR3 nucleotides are TGTGCCAGCAGCGCCAGAGGGACAGGGTCCCCCACTAATGAAAAACTGTTTTTT.

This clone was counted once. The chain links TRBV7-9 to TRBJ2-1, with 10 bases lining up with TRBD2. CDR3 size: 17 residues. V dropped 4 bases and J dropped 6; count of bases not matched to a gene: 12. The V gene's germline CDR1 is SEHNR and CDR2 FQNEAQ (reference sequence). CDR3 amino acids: CASSSSGTSVPLNEQFF. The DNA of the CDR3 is TGTGCCAGCAGCTCAAGCGGGACTAGCGTCCCGCTCAATGAGCAGTTCTTC.

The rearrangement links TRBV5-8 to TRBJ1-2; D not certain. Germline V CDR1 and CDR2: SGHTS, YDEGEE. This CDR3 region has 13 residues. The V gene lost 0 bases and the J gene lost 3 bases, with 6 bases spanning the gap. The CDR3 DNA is TGTGCCAGCAGCTTGGGGCGGTACTATGGCTACACCTTC. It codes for CASSLGRYYGYTF. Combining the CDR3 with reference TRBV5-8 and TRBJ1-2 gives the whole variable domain EAGVTQSPTHLIKTRGQQATLRCSPISGHTSVYWYQQALGLGLQFLLWYDEGEERNRGNFPPRFSGRQFPNYSSELNVNALELEDSALYLCASSLGRYYGYTFGSGTRLTVV.

This CDR3 is CARLDRGVTNEKLFF. CDR3 nucleotides: TGTGCCCGATTGGACAGGGGAGTCACTAATGAAAAACTGTTTTTT. This chain links TRBV30 with TRBJ1-4; 9 nucleotides line up with TRBD1. Per the germline V gene, CDR1 is GTSNPN and CDR2 is SVGIG (reference sequence). V was pared by 8 bases and J by 2 bases, with 9 bases of the junction left unmatched. This CDR3 has 15 amino acids.

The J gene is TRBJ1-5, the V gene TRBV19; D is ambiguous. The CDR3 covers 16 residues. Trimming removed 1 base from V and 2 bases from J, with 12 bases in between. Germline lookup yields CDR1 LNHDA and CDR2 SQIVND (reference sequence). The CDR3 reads CASSIAPRWGNQPQHF. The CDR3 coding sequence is TGTGCCAGTAGTATAGCCCCTCGATGGGGCAATCAGCCCCAGCATTTT.

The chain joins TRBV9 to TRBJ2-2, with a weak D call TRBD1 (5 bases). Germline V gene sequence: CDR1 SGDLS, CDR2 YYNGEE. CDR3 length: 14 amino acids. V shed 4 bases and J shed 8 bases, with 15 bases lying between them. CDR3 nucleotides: TGTGCCAGCAGCACCTTATTTCCAGGGGGGGAGCTGTTTTTT. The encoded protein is CASSTLFPGGELFF.

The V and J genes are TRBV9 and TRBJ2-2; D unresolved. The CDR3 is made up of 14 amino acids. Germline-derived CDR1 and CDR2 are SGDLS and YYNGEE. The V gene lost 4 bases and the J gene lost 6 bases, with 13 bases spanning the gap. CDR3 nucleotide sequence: TGTGCCAGCAGCTCGACAAACCCGGCCGGGGAGCTGTTTTTT. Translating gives CASSSTNPAGELFF.

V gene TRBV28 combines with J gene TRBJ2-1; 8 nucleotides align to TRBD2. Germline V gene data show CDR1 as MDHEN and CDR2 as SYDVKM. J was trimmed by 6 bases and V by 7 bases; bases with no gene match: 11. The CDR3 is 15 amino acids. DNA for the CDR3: TGTGCCAGCATCCCAGGAGGGACTAGTGGCAATGAGCAGTTCTTC. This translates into CASIPGGTSGNEQFF. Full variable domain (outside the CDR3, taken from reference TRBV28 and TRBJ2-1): DVKVTQSSRYLVKRTGEKVFLECVQDMDHENMFWYRQDPGLGLRLIYFSYDVKMKEKGDIPEGYSVSREKKERFSLILESASTNQTSMYLCASIPGGTSGNEQFFGPGTRLTVL.

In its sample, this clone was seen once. This CDR3 is CASSLAAQLNEKLFF. CDR3 DNA sequence: TGTGCCAGCAGCTTAGCGGCGCAGCTTAATGAAAAACTGTTTTTT. The V gene is TRBV7-2, the J gene TRBJ1-4; no clear D gene. The V gene's germline CDR1 is SGHTA and CDR2 FQGNSA. The CDR3 sequence is 15 residues long. Trimming cost V 0 bases and J 4 bases, with 9 bases left between them.

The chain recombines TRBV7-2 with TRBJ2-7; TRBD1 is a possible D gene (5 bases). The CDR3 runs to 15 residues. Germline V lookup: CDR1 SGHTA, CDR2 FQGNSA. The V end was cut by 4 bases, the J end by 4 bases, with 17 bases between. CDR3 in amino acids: CASSSGGQGRYEQYF. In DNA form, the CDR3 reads TGTGCCAGCAGCTCTGGCGGACAAGGACGATACGAGCAGTACTTC.

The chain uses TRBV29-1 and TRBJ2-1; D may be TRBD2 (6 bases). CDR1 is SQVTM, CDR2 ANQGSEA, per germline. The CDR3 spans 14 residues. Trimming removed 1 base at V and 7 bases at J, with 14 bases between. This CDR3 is CSVEGRGVGNEQFF. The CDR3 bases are TGCAGCGTTGAAGGTCGCGGGGTCGGGAATGAGCAGTTCTTC.

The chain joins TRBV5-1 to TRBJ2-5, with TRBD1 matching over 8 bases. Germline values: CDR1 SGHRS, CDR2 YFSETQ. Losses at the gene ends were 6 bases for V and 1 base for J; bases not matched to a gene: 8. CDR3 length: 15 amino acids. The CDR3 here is CASTSGQAFQETQYF. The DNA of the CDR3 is TGCGCCAGCACATCGGGACAGGCCTTCCAAGAGACCCAGTACTTC.

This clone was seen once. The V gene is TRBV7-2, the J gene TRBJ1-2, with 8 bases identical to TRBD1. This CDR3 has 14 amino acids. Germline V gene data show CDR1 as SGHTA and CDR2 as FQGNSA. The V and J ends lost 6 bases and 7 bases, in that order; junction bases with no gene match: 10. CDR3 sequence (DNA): TGTGCCAGCAGGCTACAGGGGGGGAGGGCTGGCTACACCTTC. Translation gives CASRLQGGRAGYTF.

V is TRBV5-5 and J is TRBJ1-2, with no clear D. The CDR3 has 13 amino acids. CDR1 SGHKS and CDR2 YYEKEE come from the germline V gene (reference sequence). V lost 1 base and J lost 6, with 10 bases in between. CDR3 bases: TGTGCCAGCAGCTTGTTGTTCGGCGATGGCTACACCTTC. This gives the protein CASSLLFGDGYTF.

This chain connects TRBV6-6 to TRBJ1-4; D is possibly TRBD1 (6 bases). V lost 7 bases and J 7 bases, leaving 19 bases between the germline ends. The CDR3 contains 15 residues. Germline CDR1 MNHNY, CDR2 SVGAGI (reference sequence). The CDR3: CASTPTRTESEKLFF. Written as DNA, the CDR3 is TGTGCCAGCACCCCAACGCGGACAGAGAGTGAAAAACTGTTTTTT.

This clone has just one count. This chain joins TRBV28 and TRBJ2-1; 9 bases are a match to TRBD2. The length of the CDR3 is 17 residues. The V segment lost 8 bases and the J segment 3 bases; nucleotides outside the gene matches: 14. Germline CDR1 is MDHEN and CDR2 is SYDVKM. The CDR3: CASGLGAGGRRYNEQFF. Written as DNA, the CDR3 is TGTGCCAGCGGGCTTGGGGCGGGAGGGAGGCGCTACAATGAGCAGTTCTTC. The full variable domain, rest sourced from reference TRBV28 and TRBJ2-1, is DVKVTQSSRYLVKRTGEKVFLECVQDMDHENMFWYRQDPGLGLRLIYFSYDVKMKEKGDIPEGYSVSREKKERFSLILESASTNQTSMYLCASGLGAGGRRYNEQFFGPGTRLTVL.

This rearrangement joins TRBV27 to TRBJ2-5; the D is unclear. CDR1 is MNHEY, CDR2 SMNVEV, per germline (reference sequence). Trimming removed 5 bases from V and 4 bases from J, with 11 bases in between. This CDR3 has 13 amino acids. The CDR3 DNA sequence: TGTGCCAGCAGTAGACAAACGGGAGAGACCCAGTACTTC. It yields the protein CASSRQTGETQYF.

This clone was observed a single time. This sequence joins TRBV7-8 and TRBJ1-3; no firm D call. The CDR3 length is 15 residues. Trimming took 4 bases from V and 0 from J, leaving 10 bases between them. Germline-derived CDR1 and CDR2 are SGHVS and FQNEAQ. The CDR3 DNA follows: TGTGCCAGCAGCTACGCCAGCGTCTCTGGAAACACCATATATTTT. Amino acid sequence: CASSYASVSGNTIYF.

The CDR3 spells CASSLTAGEQFF. The CDR3 nucleotides are TGTGCCAGCAGCTTAACCGCAGGGGAGCAGTTCTTC. The chain recombines TRBV7-3 with TRBJ2-1, with D perhaps matching TRBD1 (5 bases). V was pared by 0 bases and J by 10 bases, with 7 bases between. Germline CDR1 SGHTA, CDR2 FQGTGA. The CDR3 contains 12 residues.

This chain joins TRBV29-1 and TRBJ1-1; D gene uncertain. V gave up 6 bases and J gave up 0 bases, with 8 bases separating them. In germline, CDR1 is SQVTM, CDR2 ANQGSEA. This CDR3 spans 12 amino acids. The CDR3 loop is CSVAMVNTEAFF. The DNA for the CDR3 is TGCAGCGTCGCCATGGTGAACACTGAAGCTTTCTTT.

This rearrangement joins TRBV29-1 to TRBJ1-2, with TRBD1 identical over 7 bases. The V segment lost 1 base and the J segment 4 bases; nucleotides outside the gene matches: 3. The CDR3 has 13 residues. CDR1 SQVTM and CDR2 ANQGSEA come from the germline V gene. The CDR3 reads CSVEVSGGYGYTF. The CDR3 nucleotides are TGCAGCGTTGAAGTTTCAGGGGGCTATGGCTACACCTTC.

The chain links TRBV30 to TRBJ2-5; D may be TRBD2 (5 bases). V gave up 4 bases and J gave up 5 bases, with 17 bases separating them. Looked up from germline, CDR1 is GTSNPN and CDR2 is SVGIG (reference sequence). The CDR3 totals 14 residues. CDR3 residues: CAWTQAGPGETQYF. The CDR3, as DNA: TGTGCCTGGACGCAAGCCGGGCCGGGGGAGACCCAGTACTTC.

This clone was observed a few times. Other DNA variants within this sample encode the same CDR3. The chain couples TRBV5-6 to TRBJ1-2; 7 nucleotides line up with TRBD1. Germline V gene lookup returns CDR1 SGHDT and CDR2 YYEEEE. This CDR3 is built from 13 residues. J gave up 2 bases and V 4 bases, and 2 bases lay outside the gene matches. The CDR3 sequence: CASSPTGNYGYTF. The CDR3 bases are TGTGCCAGCAGCCCGACAGGGAACTATGGCTACACCTTC.

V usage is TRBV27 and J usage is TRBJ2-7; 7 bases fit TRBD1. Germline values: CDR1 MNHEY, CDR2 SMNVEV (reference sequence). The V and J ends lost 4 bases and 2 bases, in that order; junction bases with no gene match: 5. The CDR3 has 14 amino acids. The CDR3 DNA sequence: TGTGCCAGCAGTTCTTACAGGGGAGCCTACGAGCAGTACTTC. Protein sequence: CASSSYRGAYEQYF.

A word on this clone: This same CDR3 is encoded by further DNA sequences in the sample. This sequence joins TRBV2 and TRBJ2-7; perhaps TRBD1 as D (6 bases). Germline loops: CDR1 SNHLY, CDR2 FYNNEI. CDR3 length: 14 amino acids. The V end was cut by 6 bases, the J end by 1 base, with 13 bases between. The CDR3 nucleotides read TGTGCCAGCAGCGTTGACAGGAGTTCCTACGAGCAGTACTTC. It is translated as CASSVDRSSYEQYF.

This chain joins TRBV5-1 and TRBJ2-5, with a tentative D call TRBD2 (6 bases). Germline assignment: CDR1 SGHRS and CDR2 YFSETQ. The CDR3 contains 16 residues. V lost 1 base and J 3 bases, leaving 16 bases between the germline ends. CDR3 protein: CASSLSPDGGEETQYF. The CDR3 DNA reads TGCGCCAGCAGCTTGAGCCCAGACGGCGGGGAAGAGACCCAGTACTTC.

The CDR3 bases are TGTGCCAGCAGTGATACTACTAGCAGCACAGATACGCAGTATTTT. Translation gives CASSDTTSSTDTQYF. The chain uses TRBV2 and TRBJ2-3; tentatively, D is TRBD2 (6 bases). Germline values: CDR1 SNHLY, CDR2 FYNNEI. Trimming removed 3 bases from V and 0 bases from J, with 10 bases in between. This CDR3 has 15 amino acids.

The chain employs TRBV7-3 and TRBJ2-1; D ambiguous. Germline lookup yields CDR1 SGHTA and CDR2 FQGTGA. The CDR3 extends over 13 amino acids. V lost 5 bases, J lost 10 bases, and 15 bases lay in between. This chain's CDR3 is CASSPTATGEQFF. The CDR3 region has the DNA TGTGCCAGCAGCCCCACAGCCACCGGCGAGCAGTTCTTC.